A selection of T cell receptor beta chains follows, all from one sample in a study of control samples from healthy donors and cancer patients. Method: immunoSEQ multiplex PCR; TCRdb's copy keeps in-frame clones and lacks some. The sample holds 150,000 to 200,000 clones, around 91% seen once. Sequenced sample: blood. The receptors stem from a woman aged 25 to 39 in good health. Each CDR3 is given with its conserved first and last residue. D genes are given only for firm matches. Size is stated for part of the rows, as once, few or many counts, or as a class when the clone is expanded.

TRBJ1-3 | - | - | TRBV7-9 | TGTGCCAGCAGCTTAGGGGGGCTGGGAAACACCATATATTTT | CASSLGGLGNTIYF
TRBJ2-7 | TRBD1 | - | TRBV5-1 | TGCGCCAGCAGCTTGGGGGACAGGATTTACGAGCAGTACTTC | CASSLGDRIYEQYF
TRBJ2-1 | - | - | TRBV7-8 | TGTGCCAGCAGCTTAGCGGGGCCCTCCTACAATGAGCAGTTCTTC | CASSLAGPSYNEQFF
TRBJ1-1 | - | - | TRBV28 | TGTGCCAGCAGTTTATTGGGGGTTGAAGCTTTCTTT | CASSLLGVEAFF
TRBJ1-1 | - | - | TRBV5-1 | TGCGCCAGCAGCTTGGGTCAGGGGCCCTTGAACACTGAAGCTTTCTTT | CASSLGQGPLNTEAFF
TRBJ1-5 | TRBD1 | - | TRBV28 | TGTGCCAGCACTTGGGACAGGGGGAAATATCAGCCCCAGCATTTT | CASTWDRGKYQPQHF
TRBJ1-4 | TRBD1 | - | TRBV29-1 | TGCAGCGTTGAAGATCAGGGGGCGAAACTGTTTTTT | CSVEDQGAKLFF
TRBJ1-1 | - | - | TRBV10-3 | TGTGCCATCAGATATACACAGGGAGGTGAAGCTTTCTTT | CAIRYTQGGEAFF
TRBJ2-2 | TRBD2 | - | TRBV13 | TGTGCCAGCAGCTTAGGCCTAGCGGGGAACACCGGGGAGCTGTTTTTT | CASSLGLAGNTGELFF
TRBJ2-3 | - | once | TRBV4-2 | TGTGCCAGCAGCCAGGGCCTATACACAGATACGCAGTATTTT | CASSQGLYTDTQYF
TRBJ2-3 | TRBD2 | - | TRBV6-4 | TGTGCCAGCAGTGACTCGTCGACTAGCGGGAGTAGTGGGACAGATACGCAGTATTTT | CASSDSSTSGSSGTDTQYF
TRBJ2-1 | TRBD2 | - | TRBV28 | TGTGCCAGCAGTCGCCCACTAGCGGGAGTCTCCTACAATGAGCAGTTCTTC | CASSRPLAGVSYNEQFF
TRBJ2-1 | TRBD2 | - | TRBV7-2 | TGTGCCAGCAGCTTAGTCGGACTAGGGAATAATGAGCAGTTCTTC | CASSLVGLGNNEQFF
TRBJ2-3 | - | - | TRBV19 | TGTGCCAGTAGTATCGGGCAGGTTACGACAGATACGCAGTATTTT | CASSIGQVTTDTQYF
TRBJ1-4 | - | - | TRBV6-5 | TGTGCCAGCAGTTACGGGCAGGGGAGACATGAAAAACTGTTTTTT | CASSYGQGRHEKLFF
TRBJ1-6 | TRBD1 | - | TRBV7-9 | TGTGCCAGCAGCTTAGCGGGACAGGATAATTCACCCCTCCACTTT | CASSLAGQDNSPLHF
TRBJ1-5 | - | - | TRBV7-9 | TGTGCCAGCAGCCCCAGGGGACGACAGCCCCAGCATTTT | CASSPRGRQPQHF
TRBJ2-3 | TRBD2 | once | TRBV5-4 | TGTGCCAGCAGCTGGGGACTAGCGGGAGGAAATACGCAGTATTTT | CASSWGLAGGNTQYF
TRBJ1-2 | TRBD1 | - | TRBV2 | TGTGCCAGCAGGGCCAGGGGGCCGAACTATGGCTACACCTTC | CASRARGPNYGYTF
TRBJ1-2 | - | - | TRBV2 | TGTGCCAGCAGTCCAGGGCCCGGCTACACCTTC | CASSPGPGYTF
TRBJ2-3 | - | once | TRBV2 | TGTGCCAGCAGTGAGGGAGATACGCAGTATTTT | CASSEGDTQYF
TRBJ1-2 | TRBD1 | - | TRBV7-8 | TGTGCCAGCAGCTTAGGCCCCGGGACAGGGGACTATGGCTACACCTTC | CASSLGPGTGDYGYTF
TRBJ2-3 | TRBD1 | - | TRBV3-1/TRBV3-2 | TGTGCCAGCAGCCAAGATGGAAGTGAACAGGGGATCTTCACAGATACGCAGTATTTT | CASSQDGSEQGIFTDTQYF
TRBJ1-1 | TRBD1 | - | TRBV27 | TGTGCCAGCAGCTCCACGACAGGGGCCACTGAAGCTTTCTTT | CASSSTTGATEAFF
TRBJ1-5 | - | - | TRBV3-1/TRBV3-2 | TGTGCCAGCAGCCAAGGGACAGTAGGTCAGCCCCAGCATTTT | CASSQGTVGQPQHF
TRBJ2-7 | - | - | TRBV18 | TGTGCCAGCTCCCCACAAGGGAACTACGAGCAGTACTTC | CASSPQGNYEQYF
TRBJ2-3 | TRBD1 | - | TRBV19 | TGTGCCAGTAGGGACAGGGTGACAGATACGCAGTATTTT | CASRDRVTDTQYF
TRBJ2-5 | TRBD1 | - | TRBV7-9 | TGTGCCAGCAGCTTAGGGACAGGGCTAGAGACCCAGTACTTC | CASSLGTGLETQYF
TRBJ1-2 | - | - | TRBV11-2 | TGTGCCAGCAGCTTAGACGGGATCTATGGCTACACCTTC | CASSLDGIYGYTF
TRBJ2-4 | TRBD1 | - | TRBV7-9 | TGTGCCAGCAGCCCCGGACAGGGGGCGGCCAAAAACATTCAGTACTTC | CASSPGQGAAKNIQYF
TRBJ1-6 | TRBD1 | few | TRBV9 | TGTGCCAGCAGCAAGGGACAGCTTAATTCACCCCTCCACTTT | CASSKGQLNSPLHF
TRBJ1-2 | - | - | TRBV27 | TGTGCCAGCAGTGGGAACAGGGCCCTCTATGGCTACACCTTC | CASSGNRALYGYTF
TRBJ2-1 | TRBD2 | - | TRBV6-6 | TGTGCCAGCAGCCTAGCGGGACTGCAGTTCTTC | CASSLAGLQFF
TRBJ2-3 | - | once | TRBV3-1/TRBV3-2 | TGTGCCAGCAGCCAAAGCCTAGCTAGCACAGATACGCAGTATTTT | CASSQSLASTDTQYF
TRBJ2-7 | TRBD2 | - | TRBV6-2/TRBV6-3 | TGTGCCAGCAGTTACGGCGGGACTAGCGGGTACGAGCAGTACTTC | CASSYGGTSGYEQYF
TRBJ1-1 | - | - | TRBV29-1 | TGCAGCGCTACCCAGAACACTGAAGCTTTCTTT | CSATQNTEAFF
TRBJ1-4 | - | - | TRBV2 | TGTGCCAGCAGTGGACAGACAACTAATGAAAAACTGTTTTTT | CASSGQTTNEKLFF
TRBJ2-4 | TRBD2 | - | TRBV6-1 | TGTGCCAGCAGTGAAGCGGGAGGGTGGGACATTCAGTACTTC | CASSEAGGWDIQYF
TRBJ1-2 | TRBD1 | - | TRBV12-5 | TGTGCTAGTGGCCCGACAGGGGGTATCTATGGCTACACCTTC | CASGPTGGIYGYTF
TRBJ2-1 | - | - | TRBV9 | TGTGCCAGCAGCGGGACTTTTGAGCAGTTCTTC | CASSGTFEQFF
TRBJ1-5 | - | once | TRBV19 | TGTGCCAGTAGTCTAGGGGGGAGCAATCAGCCCCAGCATTTT | CASSLGGSNQPQHF
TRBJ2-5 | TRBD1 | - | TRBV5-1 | TGCGCCAGCAGAGGGGGCCCAGAGACCCAGTACTTC | CASRGGPETQYF